This T cell receptor beta chain is from a study of tumor and adjacent non-tumor tissue in lung cancer. Study outcomes and limitations: Tumor tissue had significantly higher TCR diversity than normal lung. Top 100 clones took a larger repertoire share in normal lung.

No cell sorting was done before RNA was extracted from the tissue. This non-tumor lung sample came from over 3 cm beyond the tumor edge. Chemotherapy-naive patients with new lung cancer underwent thoracic surgery in China, August–late 2014. A modified ARM-PCR protocol with three rounds of nested PCR amplified TCRbeta. TCRdb fed the multiplex PCR reads into MiXCR, producing one record per CDR3 protein. The table shows tens of thousands of distinct CDR3 sequences, with around 61% occurring only once. In the case of this clonotype: What it binds is not known. With a much larger clone just one base away, this may be a read error.

V lost 8 bases to trimming and J lost 3 bases, with 13 bases between them. Germline CDR1 reads MNHEY; CDR2 reads SVGAGI. CDR3 length: 14 residues. V is TRBV6-5 and J is TRBJ2-2, with D unclear. Material: distant non-tumor lung tissue. This clonotype was obtained from a man between 65 and 85 years old with non-small cell lung cancer. The CDR3 nucleotides are TGTGCCAGCGGGTCTGACACTTACACCGGGGAGCTGTTTTTT. It codes for CASGSDTYTGELFF.